The T cell receptor (beta chain) described here comes from a study of T-cell memory formation after mild COVID-19. In TCRdb, the 5' RACE reads were re-called with MiXCR into one record per CDR3 protein. The sample lists fewer than 250,000 distinct CDR3 sequences; more than 25% were seen once. This CDR3 is 18 amino acids long. The germline CDR1 and CDR2 sequences are MNHEY and SVGEGT. The J segment lost 6 bases and the V segment lost 2 bases, leaving 8 bases of the junction unmatched. The clonotype originates from an adult woman who had mild COVID-19 (a few samples of this study predate the infection). Cell type and time point are not known. This chain uses TRBV6-2 or TRBV6-3 with TRBJ2-2, with 14 bases that match TRBD2. The sample consisted of PBMCs or a T cell subset sorted from them (not recorded which). CDR3 coding DNA: TGTGCCAGCAGTTACAGGGGACTAGCGGGAGAGGTCCCCGGGGAGCTGTTTTTT. Translated, it gives CASSYRGLAGEVPGELFF.